This record concerns one T cell receptor (beta chain) sequence. J gave up 8 bases and V 5 bases, and 5 bases lay outside the gene matches. Germline V gives CDR1 LNHDA, CDR2 SQIVND (reference sequence). The CDR3 has 12 residues. The entry originates in a study of beta chain features in type 1 diabetes. The isolated RNA, all of it, was reverse transcribed, so expressed TCRB transcripts were what got sequenced. Method: immunoSEQ multiplex PCR; TCRdb's copy keeps in-frame clones and lacks some. This sample has around 150,000 clones, with about 8.5% found just once. Sequenced material: central memory CD4+ T cells from blood. This clonotype was sampled from a man between 18 and 29 years old in good health. V gene TRBV19 combines with J gene TRBJ2-7; 8 positions agree with TRBD1. CDR3 loop: CASSVDRVKQYF. CDR3 nucleotides: TGTGCCAGTAGTGTGGACAGGGTGAAGCAGTACTTC.